The clone carrying this T cell receptor (beta chain) was seen a handful of times. The data were taken from a study of HIV-infected patients and healthy controls. Germline V gene sequence: CDR1 DFQATT, CDR2 SNEGSKA (reference sequence). With 3 bases clipped from V and 3 bases from J, the junction kept 1 base outside the gene matches. The CDR3 spans 12 residues. TCRdb called the 5' RACE reads again in MiXCR, with one record for every CDR3 protein. This table holds about 17,000 distinct CDR3 sequences, around 17% found once. This TCR came from a human donor in good health. The specimen sequenced was CD8+ T cells from blood. The chain links TRBV20-1 to TRBJ2-5, with 7 nucleotides matching TRBD1. CDR3 region: CSASDREETQYF. Written as DNA, the CDR3 is TGCAGTGCTAGTGACAGGGAAGAGACCCAGTACTTC.